This is a list of T cell receptor beta chains from one sample in a study of blood T cell repertoires in COVID-19. Sequencing was performed with immunoSEQ multiplex PCR; in TCRdb, only in-frame clones are kept and a portion is missing. The data hold some 170,000 clones, with roughly 90% observed a single time. Sequencing used peripheral blood. The receptors were gathered from a woman aged 60-75 years who had recovered from COVID-19. Both conserved end residues are part of each CDR3. Fields, in order: V gene, D gene, clone size, J gene, CDR3 DNA, CDR3 protein. A D gene is named only where the DNA matches it firmly. For some rows the clone size is stated as once, few or many, or as a class when expanded; others skip it.

>TRBV5-1|NA|NA|TRBJ1-1
TGCGCCAGCAGCTTGGCGACAAACACTGAAGCTTTCTTT
CASSLATNTEAFF
>TRBV2|NA|NA|TRBJ2-2
TGTGCCAGCATCCAGGGACAAAACACCGGGGAGCTGTTTTTT
CASIQGQNTGELFF
>TRBV6-5|NA|NA|TRBJ2-1
TGTGCCAGCAACATCCAGGGAACCTACAATGAGCAGTTCTTC
CASNIQGTYNEQFF
>TRBV6-4|NA|NA|TRBJ2-1
TGTGCCAGCAGTGACTCTAGCGGCTCCTACAATGAGCAGTTCTTC
CASSDSSGSYNEQFF
>TRBV19|TRBD1|few|TRBJ2-1
TGTGCCAGTAGTAAAGACAGGGGTTCGAACAATGAGCAGTTCTTC
CASSKDRGSNNEQFF
>TRBV3-1/TRBV3-2|TRBD1|NA|TRBJ1-1
TGTGCCAGCAGCCAAGCCGGGACAGGGGGCGGCACTGAAGCTTTCTTT
CASSQAGTGGGTEAFF
>TRBV29-1|TRBD2|NA|TRBJ2-3
TGCGTAACGGGCGGGGGGGCCACAGATACGCAGTATTTT
CVTGGGATDTQYF
>TRBV6-4|NA|NA|TRBJ1-2
TGTGCCAGCAGCGTGGACAGAAACTATGGCTACACCTTC
CASSVDRNYGYTF
>TRBV27|NA|NA|TRBJ1-1
TGTGCCAGCAGCTTCGTCCGGAACACTGAAGCTTTCTTT
CASSFVRNTEAFF
>TRBV6-1|TRBD1|NA|TRBJ1-1
TGTGCCAGCAGTGAAGGACAGGGGATGAACACTGAAGCTTTCTTT
CASSEGQGMNTEAFF
>TRBV5-1|TRBD1|NA|TRBJ1-4
TGCGCCAGCAGCTTAAGGGGGCTTGGTGAAAAACTGTTTTTT
CASSLRGLGEKLFF
>TRBV30|NA|NA|TRBJ1-1
TGTGCCTGGAGTCGGACAACCTACACTGAAGCTTTCTTT
CAWSRTTYTEAFF
>TRBV6-5|NA|NA|TRBJ1-2
TGTGCCAGCAGACCGGGAATTAACTATGGCTACACCTTC
CASRPGINYGYTF
>TRBV7-2|NA|NA|TRBJ2-7
TGTGCCAGCAGCTTAGTCACAGTAACCTACGAGCAGTACTTC
CASSLVTVTYEQYF
>TRBV2|NA|NA|TRBJ2-5
TGTGCCAGCAGTGGTGGGCGGGGAGAGACCCAGTACTTC
CASSGGRGETQYF
>TRBV10-3|TRBD2|NA|TRBJ2-3
TGTGCCATCAGTGAGCGGCGGGGAGGGAACACAGATACGCAGTATTTT
CAISERRGGNTDTQYF
>TRBV2|TRBD2|NA|TRBJ2-3
TGTGCCAGCACTGAGGGACTAGCTGGAGATACGCAGTATTTT
CASTEGLAGDTQYF
>TRBV28|TRBD1|NA|TRBJ1-5
TGTGCCAGCAGCCCAGGGGGAAATCAGCCCCAGCATTTT
CASSPGGNQPQHF
>TRBV21-1|NA|NA|TRBJ2-7
TGTGCCAGCAGCAATAAAAAAATAACTGCGGGATCGGCGCCGTACCCCTCCTACGAGCAGTACTTC
CASSNKKITAGSAPYPSYEQYF
>TRBV7-9|TRBD1|NA|TRBJ1-6
TGTGCCAGCAGTCCACAGGGGGCCGGGGGGTCACCCCTCCACTTT
CASSPQGAGGSPLHF
>TRBV25-1|TRBD2|NA|TRBJ2-3
TGTGCCAGCAGGTTGGGTGGAGCGGGGGGGGATACGCAGTATTTT
CASRLGGAGGDTQYF
>TRBV6-5|NA|NA|TRBJ1-1
TGTGCCAGCAGTAGGTGGGGGGGCCCGAACACTGAAGCTTTCTTT
CASSRWGGPNTEAFF
>TRBV27|TRBD1|NA|TRBJ2-3
TGTGCCAGCAGTTTAGGGACAGCCGATACGCAGTATTTT
CASSLGTADTQYF
>TRBV6-6|NA|NA|TRBJ2-3
TGTGCCAGCAGGGAGAGAGTAGATACGCAGTATTTT
CASRERVDTQYF
>TRBV6-5|TRBD1|NA|TRBJ1-1
TGTGCCAGCCCTCGGACAGGCTACACTGAAGCTTTCTTT
CASPRTGYTEAFF
>TRBV7-3|NA|NA|TRBJ2-3
TGTGCCAGCAGCTCACGGGTCACAGATACGCAGTATTTT
CASSSRVTDTQYF
>TRBV28|TRBD1|NA|TRBJ2-1
TGTGCCAGCAGACAGGACCAAGGACAGGGGGAGGTCTTC
CASRQDQGQGEVF
>TRBV5-1|NA|NA|TRBJ1-5
TGCGCCAGCAGCTTGAGTCCCACAGGCCGGGGGAGCAATCAGCCCCAGCATTTT
CASSLSPTGRGSNQPQHF
>TRBV5-1|NA|NA|TRBJ1-3
TGCGCCAGCAGCGTAGACACAGGCGGGGGCTCGGGAAACACCATATATTTT
CASSVDTGGGSGNTIYF
>TRBV11-2|TRBD1|NA|TRBJ2-5
TGTGCCAGCAGCCCCATCGGGGACAGGGGGGGACAAGAGACCCAGTACTTC
CASSPIGDRGGQETQYF
>TRBV9|TRBD1|NA|TRBJ1-2
TGTGCCAGCAGCGTGACAGGGACGGTTGGCTACACCTTC
CASSVTGTVGYTF
>TRBV4-2|NA|NA|TRBJ2-1
TGTGCCAGCAGCCAAGGGGATTTTGACAGTCACAATGAGCAGTTCTTC
CASSQGDFDSHNEQFF
>TRBV1|NA|NA|TRBJ2-5
TGCACCAGCAGCCAAGATCAGAGCGGGGGTCAAGAGACCCAGTACTTC
CTSSQDQSGGQETQYF
>TRBV7-9|NA|NA|TRBJ1-2
TGTGCCAGCAGCCAAACCAGGTCCTATGGCTACACCTTC
CASSQTRSYGYTF
>TRBV5-1|NA|NA|TRBJ2-3
TGCGCCAGCAGTACTGCAACGGTGGCAGATACGCAGTATTTT
CASSTATVADTQYF
>TRBV12-3/TRBV12-4|NA|NA|TRBJ2-5
TGTGCCAGCAGTTTCGGCGGAGAAGAGACCCAGTACTTC
CASSFGGEETQYF
>TRBV4-3|TRBD2|NA|TRBJ2-1
TGCGCCAGCAGCCAAGAGGCTAGCGGGGGGATCGGGTACAATGAGCAGTTCTTC
CASSQEASGGIGYNEQFF